Below are 3 T cell receptor beta chains sequenced from a single sample in a study of blood T cell repertoires in COVID-19. The assay was immunoSEQ multiplex PCR, and TCRdb's table has in-frame clones only and misses some. The data show roughly 370,000 clones, with around nine tenths seen just once and approximately 9.3% held by the top ten. Sequences were obtained from PBMCs or T cells enriched from blood (not recorded which). The source is a woman in her 50s who had recovered from COVID-19.

J is TRBJ2-7 and V is TRBV5-1, with 10 bases fitting TRBD1. CDR1 SGHRS and CDR2 YFSETQ come from the germline V gene. The CDR3 loop spans 15 amino acids. The V and J ends lost 0 bases and 3 bases, in that order; junction bases with no gene match: 3. This CDR3 is CASSLDWTGGYEQYF. As DNA, the CDR3 is TGCGCCAGCAGCTTGGATTGGACAGGGGGCTACGAGCAGTACTTC.

The chain combines TRBV19 with TRBJ1-2; 7 nucleotides match TRBD1. J was trimmed by 8 bases and V by 6 bases; bases with no gene match: 9. The CDR3 sequence is 13 residues long. From germline, CDR1 is LNHDA and CDR2 SQIVND (reference sequence). The DNA of the CDR3 is TGTGCCAGTAGCACTGACAGGGTCGGGGGCTACACCTTC. It is translated as CASSTDRVGGYTF.

The gene calls are TRBV18 and TRBJ1-4; TRBD1 is a possible D gene (5 bases). The germline V and J ends were trimmed by 2 bases and 8 bases, with 12 bases remaining between them. CDR3 length: 14 amino acids. CDR1 is KGHSH and CDR2 is LQKENI in the germline V gene. CDR3 DNA sequence: TGTGCCAGCTCACCATCGTCGCCAGGGGAAAAACTGTTTTTT. It codes for CASSPSSPGEKLFF.